This TCR beta chain was found in a study of PD-L1 blockade in urothelial cancer. Study information: Dosed intravenously at 1,200 mg every 3 weeks, atezolizumab was initiated by patients around 2014. Blood underwent analysis 3 weeks (second dose) and 6 weeks after treatment began. T cell content in blood samples showed a median of 141,255.

Each PCR received spiked synthetic TCR analog templates. TCRdb's copy holds only in-frame clones and misses some; the assay was immunoSEQ multiplex PCR. Of 85,000 to 90,000 clones detected, over 90% appear once; the ten largest clones hold roughly 9.4%. The CDR3 has 15 amino acids. Germline V lookup: CDR1 SGHVS, CDR2 FNYEAQ. V was clipped by 4 bases and J by 4 bases; unmatched bases: 4. The clonotype was recovered from a man aged 55 to 70 with urothelial cancer. Sequencing used PBMCs, obtained around atezolizumab (anti-PD-L1) treatment. The rearrangement uses TRBV7-6 and TRBJ2-1, with 10 bases identical to TRBD1. CDR3 protein: CASSYGQGEYNEQFF. The CDR3 DNA follows: TGTGCCAGCAGCTACGGACAGGGGGAATACAATGAGCAGTTCTTC.